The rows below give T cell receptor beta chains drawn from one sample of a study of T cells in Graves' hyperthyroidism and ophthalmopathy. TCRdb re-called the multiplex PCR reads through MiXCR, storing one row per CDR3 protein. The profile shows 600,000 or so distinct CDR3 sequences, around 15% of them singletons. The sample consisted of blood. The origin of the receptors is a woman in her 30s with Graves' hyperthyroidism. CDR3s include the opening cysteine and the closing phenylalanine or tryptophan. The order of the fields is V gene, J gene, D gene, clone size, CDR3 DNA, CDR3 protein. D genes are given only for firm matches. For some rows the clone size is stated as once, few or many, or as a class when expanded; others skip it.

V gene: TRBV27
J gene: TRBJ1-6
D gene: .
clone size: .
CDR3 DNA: TGTGCCAGCAGTTCGTCGGGACCCCTCCACTTT
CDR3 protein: CASSSSGPLHF

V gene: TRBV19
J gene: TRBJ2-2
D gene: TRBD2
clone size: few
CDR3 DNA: TGTGCCAGTAGTGTGGCGGGAGAGTACACCGGGGAGCTGTTTTTT
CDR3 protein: CASSVAGEYTGELFF

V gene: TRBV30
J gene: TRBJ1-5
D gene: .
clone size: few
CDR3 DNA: TGTGCCTGCGGAGGGGGAGGCAATCAGCCCCAGCATTTT
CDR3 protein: CACGGGGNQPQHF

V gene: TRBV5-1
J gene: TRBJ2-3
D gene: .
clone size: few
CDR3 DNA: TGCGCCAGCAGCTTGGAGGCAGAGATTTCCACAGATACGCAGTATTTT
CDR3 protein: CASSLEAEISTDTQYF

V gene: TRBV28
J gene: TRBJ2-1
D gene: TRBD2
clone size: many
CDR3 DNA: TGTGCCAGCAGTTTCCCGGTTCGGGGGACTAGAGGTAATGAGCAGTTCTTC
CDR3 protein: CASSFPVRGTRGNEQFF

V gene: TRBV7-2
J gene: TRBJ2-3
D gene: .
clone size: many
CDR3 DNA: TGTGCCAGCAGCCAACAGTCTACGCTCACAGATACGCAGTATTTT
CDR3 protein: CASSQQSTLTDTQYF

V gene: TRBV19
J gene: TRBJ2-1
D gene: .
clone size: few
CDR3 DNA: TGTGCCAGTAGTACCCCCGGTCGCGTTAAGAGGGAGCAGTTCTTC
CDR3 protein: CASSTPGRVKREQFF

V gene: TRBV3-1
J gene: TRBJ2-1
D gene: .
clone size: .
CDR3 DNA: TGTGCCAGCAGCCAAGAACGTAGGAGGAGCTCCTACAATGAGCAGTTCTTC
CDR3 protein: CASSQERRRSSYNEQFF

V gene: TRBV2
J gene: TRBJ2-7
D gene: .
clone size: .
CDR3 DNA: TGTGCCAGCAGTGAGATCCGGTCCTCTCGAGGCGAGCAGTACTTC
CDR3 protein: CASSEIRSSRGEQYF

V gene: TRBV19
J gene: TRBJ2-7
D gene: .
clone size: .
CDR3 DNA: TGTGCCAGCTGGGGGAGACCCTACGAGCAGTACTTC
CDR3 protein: CASWGRPYEQYF

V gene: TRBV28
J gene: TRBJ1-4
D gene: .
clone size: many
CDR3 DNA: TGTGCCAGCAAGGAGGTCGATCAAGCAACTAATGAAAAACTGTTTTTT
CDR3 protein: CASKEVDQATNEKLFF

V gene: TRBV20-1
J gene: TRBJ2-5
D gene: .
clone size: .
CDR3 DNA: TGCAGTGCGGAAATCCAAGAGACCCAGTACTTC
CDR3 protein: CSAEIQETQYF

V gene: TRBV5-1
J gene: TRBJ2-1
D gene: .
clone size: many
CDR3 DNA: TGCGCCAGCAGCGCCCGGTACTCCTCCTACAATGAGCAGTTCTTC
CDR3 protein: CASSARYSSYNEQFF

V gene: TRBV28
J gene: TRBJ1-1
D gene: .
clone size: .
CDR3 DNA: TGTGCCAGCATCACCTCTAATCGCAAGGAAGCTTTCTTT
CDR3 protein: CASITSNRKEAFF

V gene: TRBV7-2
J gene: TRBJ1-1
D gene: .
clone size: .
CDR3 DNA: TGTGCCGGGGGGGCTTTTACCGTGACTGAAGCTTTCTTT
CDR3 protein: CAGGAFTVTEAFF

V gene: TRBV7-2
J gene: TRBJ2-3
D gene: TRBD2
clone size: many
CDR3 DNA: TGTGCCAGCAGACTAGCGGGAGTGGGCACAGATACGCAGTATTTT
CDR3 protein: CASRLAGVGTDTQYF

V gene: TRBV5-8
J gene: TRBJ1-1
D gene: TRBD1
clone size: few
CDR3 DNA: TGTGCCAGCAGCTGGAACTTGGGACAGGATGCTGAAGCTTTCTTT
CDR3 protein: CASSWNLGQDAEAFF

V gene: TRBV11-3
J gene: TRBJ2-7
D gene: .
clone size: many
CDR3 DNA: TGTGCCAGCAGCTTGGATAGCCAGCAGTACTTC
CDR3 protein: CASSLDSQQYF

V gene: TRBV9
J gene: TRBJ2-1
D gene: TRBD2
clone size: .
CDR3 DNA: TGTGCCAGCAGCGTAGGTGGTACTAGCGGGACTTATGAGCAGTTCTTC
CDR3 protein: CASSVGGTSGTYEQFF

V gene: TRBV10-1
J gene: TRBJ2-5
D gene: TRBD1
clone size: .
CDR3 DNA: TGCGCCAGCAGTGAGCCCCCGGGACAGGGTTGCTTGAAGTACTTC
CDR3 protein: CASSEPPGQGCLKYF

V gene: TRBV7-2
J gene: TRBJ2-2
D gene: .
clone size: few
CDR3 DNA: TGTGCCAGCAGCTTATCCACTCTATACACCGGGGAGCTGTTTTTT
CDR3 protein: CASSLSTLYTGELFF

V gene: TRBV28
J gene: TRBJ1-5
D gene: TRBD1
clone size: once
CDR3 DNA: TGTGCCAGCCGAAGACAGGGAGGGAATCAGCCCCAGCATTTT
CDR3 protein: CASRRQGGNQPQHF

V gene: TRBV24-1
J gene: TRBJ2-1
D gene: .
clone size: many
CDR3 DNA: TGTGCCACCTCCCAGGGAGGGGGGCCCTACAATGAGCAGTTCTTC
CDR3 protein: CATSQGGGPYNEQFF

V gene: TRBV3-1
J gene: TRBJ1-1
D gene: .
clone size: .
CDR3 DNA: TGTGCCAGCGCGGGGACACGATATGAACGGGTGGCTTTCTTT
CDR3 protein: CASAGTRYERVAFF

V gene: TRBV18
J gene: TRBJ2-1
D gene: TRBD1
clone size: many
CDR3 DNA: TGTGCCAGCTCACGACCGGGACAGAATGAGCAGTTCTTC
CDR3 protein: CASSRPGQNEQFF

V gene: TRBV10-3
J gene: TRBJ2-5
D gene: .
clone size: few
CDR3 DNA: TGTGCCATCAGTTTCCAAGAGACCCAGTACTTC
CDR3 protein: CAISFQETQYF

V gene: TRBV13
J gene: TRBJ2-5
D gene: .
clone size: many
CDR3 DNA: TGTGCCAGCAGCTCGTTGGGGACCCAGTACTTC
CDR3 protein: CASSSLGTQYF

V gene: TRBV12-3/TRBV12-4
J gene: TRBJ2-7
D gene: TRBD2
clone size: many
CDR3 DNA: TGTGCCAGCAGTCCGGTTTGGCTCACCCCCGGGACTAGCGTGAGAGAGCAGTACTTC
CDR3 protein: CASSPVWLTPGTSVREQYF

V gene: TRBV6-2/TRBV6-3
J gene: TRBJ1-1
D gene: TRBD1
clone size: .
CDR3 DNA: TGTGCCAGCAGTTACCCAAACACAGGGGATGGAGCTTTCTTT
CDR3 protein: CASSYPNTGDGAFF

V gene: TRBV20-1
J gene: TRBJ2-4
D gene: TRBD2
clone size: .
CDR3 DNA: TGCAGTGCTCCGGTTAGCGGGATAGACATTCAGTACTTC
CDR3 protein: CSAPVSGIDIQYF

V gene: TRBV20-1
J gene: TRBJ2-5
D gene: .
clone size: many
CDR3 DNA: TGCAGTGCTACCAGGGGTGGACAAGAGACCCAGTACTTC
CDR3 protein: CSATRGGQETQYF

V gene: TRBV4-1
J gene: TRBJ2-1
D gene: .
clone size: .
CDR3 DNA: TGCGCCAGCAGCCAAGAAGGGGATTCCTACAATGAGCAGTTCTTC
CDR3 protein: CASSQEGDSYNEQFF

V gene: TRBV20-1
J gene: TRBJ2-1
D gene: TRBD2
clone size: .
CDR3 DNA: TGCAGTGCTCGGACCCCGTTTAGCGGGAGTAGAAATGAGCAGTTCTTC
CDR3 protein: CSARTPFSGSRNEQFF

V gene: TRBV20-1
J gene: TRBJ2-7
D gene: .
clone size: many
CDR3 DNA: TGCAGTGCCCCCCTGGCTCGGGGCTACGAGCAGTACTTC
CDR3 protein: CSAPLARGYEQYF

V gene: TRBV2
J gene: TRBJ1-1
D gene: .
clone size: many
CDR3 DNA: TGTGCCAGCAGGTCGGGAGAATTGAACACTGAAGCTTTCTTT
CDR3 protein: CASRSGELNTEAFF

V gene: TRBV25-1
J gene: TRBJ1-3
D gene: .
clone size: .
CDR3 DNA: TGTGCCAGCAGTGAATTCGGCAGGAGCTCTGGAAACACCATATATTTT
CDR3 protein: CASSEFGRSSGNTIYF

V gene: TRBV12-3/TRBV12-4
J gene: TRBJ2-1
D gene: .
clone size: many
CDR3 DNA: TGTGCCAGCACCCCAGGGAGCGCCTCCTACAATGAGCAGTTCTTC
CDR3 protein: CASTPGSASYNEQFF

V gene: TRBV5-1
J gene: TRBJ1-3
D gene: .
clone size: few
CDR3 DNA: TGCGCCAGCAGCTTGGCTTTATCATCTGGAAACACCATATATTTT
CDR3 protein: CASSLALSSGNTIYF

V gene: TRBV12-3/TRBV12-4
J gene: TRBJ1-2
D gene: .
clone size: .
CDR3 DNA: TGTGCCAGCAGATGGGGGGAAAGCTATGGCTACACCTTC
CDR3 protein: CASRWGESYGYTF

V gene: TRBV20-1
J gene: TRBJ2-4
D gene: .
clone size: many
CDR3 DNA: TGCAGTGCTAGAGATAGCCGAAAGGCGTTGGCCAAAAACATTCAGTACTTC
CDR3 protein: CSARDSRKALAKNIQYF

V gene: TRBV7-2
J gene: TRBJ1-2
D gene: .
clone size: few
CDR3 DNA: TGTGCCAGCAGCCCCCCCCCGGGCAGGGCCTATACCATGGGCCGCTATGGCTACACCTTC
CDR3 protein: CASSPPPGRAYTMGRYGYTF

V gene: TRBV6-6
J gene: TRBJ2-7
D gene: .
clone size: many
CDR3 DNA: TGTGCCAGCAGTTACTCAACCATCTACGAGCAGTACTTC
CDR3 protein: CASSYSTIYEQYF

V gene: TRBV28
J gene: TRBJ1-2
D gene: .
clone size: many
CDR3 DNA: TGTGCCAGCACCATTATTGGGACAACTACTTACACCTTC
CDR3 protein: CASTIIGTTTYTF

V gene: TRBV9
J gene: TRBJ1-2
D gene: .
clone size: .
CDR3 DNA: TGTGCCAGCAGCGTAAACTCAGTAGATAACTATGGCTACACCTTC
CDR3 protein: CASSVNSVDNYGYTF

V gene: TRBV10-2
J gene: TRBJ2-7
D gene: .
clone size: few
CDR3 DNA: TGCGCCAGCGACGATGAGGCTCGGACTACAGACAGGTTCTACGAGCAGTACTTC
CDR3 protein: CASDDEARTTDRFYEQYF

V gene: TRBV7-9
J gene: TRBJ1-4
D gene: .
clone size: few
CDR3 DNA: TGTGCCAGCAGTTCTCCCGGGGGGGAAAATGAAAAACTGTTTTTT
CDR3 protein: CASSSPGGENEKLFF